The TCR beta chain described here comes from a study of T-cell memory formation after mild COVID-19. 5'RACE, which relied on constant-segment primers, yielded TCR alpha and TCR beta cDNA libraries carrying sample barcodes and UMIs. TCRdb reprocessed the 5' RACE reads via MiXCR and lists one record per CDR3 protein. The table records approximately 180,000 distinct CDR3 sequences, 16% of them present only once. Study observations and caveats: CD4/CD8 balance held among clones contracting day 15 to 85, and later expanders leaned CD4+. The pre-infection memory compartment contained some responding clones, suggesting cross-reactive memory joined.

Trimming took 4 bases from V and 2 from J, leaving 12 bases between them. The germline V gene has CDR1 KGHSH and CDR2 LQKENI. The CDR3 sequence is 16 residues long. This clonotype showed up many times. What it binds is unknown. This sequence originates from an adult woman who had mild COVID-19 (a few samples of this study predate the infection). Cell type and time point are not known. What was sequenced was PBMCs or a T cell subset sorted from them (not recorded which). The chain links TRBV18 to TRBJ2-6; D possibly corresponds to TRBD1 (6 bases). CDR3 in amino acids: CASSRIQGPGANVLTF. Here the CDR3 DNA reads TGTGCCAGCTCACGGATACAGGGTCCTGGGGCCAACGTCCTGACTTTC.